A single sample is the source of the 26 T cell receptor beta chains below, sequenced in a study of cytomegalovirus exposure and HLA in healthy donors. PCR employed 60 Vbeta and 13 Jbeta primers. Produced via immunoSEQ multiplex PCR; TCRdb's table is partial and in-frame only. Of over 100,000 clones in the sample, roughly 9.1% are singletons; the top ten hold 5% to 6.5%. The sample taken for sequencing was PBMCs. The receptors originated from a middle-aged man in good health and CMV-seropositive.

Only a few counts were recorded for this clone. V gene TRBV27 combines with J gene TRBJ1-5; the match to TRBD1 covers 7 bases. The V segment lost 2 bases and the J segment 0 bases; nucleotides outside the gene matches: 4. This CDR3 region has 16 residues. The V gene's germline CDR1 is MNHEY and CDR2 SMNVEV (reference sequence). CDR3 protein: CASSLGTAVSNQPQHF. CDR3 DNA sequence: TGTGCCAGCAGTTTAGGGACAGCAGTTAGCAATCAGCCCCAGCATTTT.

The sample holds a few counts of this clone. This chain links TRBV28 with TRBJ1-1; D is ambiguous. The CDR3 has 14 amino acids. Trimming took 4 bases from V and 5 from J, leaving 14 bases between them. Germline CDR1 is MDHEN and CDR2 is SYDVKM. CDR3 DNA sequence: TGTGCCAGCAGTTCTCCGGGAGTTGGGACTGAAGCTTTCTTT. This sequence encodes CASSSPGVGTEAFF.

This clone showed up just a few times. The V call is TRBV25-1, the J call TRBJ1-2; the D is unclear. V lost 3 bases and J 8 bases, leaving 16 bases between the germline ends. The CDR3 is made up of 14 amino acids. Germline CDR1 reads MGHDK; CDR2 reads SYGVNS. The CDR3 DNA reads TGTGCCAGCAGTGACTTAAGCAGGCATGGAGGCTACACCTTC. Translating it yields CASSDLSRHGGYTF.

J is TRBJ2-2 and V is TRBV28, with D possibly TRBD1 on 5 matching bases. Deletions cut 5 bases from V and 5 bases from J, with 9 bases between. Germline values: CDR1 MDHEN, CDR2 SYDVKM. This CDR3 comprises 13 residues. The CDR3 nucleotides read TGTGCCAGCAGTCCCAGGGTTACCGGGGAGCTGTTTTTT. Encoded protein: CASSPRVTGELFF.

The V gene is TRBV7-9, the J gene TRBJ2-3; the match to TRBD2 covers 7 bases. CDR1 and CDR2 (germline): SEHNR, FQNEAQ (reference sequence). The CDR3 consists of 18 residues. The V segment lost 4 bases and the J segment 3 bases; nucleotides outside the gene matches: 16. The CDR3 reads CASSSLGGGEMATDTQYF. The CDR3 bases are TGTGCCAGCAGCTCCCTGGGCGGGGGTGAGATGGCGACAGATACGCAGTATTTT.

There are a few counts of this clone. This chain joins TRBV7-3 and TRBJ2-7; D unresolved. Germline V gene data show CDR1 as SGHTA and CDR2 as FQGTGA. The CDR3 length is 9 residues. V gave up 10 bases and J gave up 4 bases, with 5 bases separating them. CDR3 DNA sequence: TGTGCCATTAGATACGAGCAGTACTTC. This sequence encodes CAIRYEQYF.

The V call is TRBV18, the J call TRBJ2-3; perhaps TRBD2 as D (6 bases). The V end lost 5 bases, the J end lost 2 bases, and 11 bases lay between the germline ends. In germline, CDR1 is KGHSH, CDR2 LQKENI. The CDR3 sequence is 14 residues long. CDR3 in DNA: TGTGCCAGCTCATTGCGGGAATCCACAGATACGCAGTATTTT. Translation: CASSLRESTDTQYF.

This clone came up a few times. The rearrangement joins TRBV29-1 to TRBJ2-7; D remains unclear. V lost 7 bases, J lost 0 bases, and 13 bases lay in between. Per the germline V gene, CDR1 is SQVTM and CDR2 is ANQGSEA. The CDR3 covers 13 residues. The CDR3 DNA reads TGCAGCGCCCGAACTCCGAGCTCCTACGAGCAGTACTTC. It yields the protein CSARTPSSYEQYF.

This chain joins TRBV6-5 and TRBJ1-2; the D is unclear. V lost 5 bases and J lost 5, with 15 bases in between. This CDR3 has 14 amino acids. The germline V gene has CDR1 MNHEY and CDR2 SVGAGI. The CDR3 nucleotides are TGTGCCAGCAGTCCGCGTTGGGAGGTTTATGGCTACACCTTC. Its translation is CASSPRWEVYGYTF.

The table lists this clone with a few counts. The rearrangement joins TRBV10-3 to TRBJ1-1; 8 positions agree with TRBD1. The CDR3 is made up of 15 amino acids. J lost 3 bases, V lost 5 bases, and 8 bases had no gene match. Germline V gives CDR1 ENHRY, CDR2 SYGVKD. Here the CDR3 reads CAISPRVDRDTEAFF. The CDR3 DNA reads TGTGCCATCAGTCCTAGGGTGGACAGGGACACTGAAGCTTTCTTT.

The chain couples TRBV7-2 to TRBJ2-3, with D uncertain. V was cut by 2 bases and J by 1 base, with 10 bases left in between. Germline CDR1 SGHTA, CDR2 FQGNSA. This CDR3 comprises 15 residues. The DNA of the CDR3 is TGTGCCAGCAGCTTATCTCGCGGCGGCACAGATACGCAGTATTTT. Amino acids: CASSLSRGGTDTQYF.

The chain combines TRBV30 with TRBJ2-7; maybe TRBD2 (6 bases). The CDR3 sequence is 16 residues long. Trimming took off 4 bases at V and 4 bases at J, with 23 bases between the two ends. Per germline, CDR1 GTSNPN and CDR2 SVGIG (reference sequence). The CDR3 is CAWIPGKLAYEYEQYF. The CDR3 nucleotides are TGTGCCTGGATACCAGGGAAACTAGCCTATGAGTACGAGCAGTACTTC.

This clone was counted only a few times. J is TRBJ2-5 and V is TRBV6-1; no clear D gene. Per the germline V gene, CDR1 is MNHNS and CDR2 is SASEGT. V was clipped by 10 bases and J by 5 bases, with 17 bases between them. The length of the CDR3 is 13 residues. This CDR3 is CATLWSTVETQYF. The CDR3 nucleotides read TGTGCCACCCTTTGGTCAACAGTTGAGACCCAGTACTTC.

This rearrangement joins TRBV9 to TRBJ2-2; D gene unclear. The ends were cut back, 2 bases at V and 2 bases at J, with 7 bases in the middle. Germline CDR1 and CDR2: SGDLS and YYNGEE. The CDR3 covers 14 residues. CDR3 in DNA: TGTGCCAGCAGCGTCGGTCGAAACACCGGGGAGCTGTTTTTT. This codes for CASSVGRNTGELFF.

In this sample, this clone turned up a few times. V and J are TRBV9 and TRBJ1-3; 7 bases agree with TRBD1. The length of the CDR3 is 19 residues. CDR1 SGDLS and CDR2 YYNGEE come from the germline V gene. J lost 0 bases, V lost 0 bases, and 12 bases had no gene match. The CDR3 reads CASSVEVGDSVRSGNTIYF. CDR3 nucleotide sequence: TGTGCCAGCAGCGTAGAGGTGGGGGACAGTGTCCGCTCTGGAAACACCATATATTTT.

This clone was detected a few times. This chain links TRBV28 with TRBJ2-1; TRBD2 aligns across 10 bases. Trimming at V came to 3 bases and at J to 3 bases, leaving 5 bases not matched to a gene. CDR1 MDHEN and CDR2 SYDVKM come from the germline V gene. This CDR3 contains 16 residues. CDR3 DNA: TGTGCCAGCAGTTTTCGGCTAGCGGGAGACTACAATGAGCAGTTCTTC. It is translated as CASSFRLAGDYNEQFF.

The CDR3 loop reads CASSLVGYNEQFF. DNA of the CDR3: TGCGCCAGCAGCTTGGTCGGCTACAATGAGCAGTTCTTC. The chain has TRBV5-1 and TRBJ2-1, with unresolved D. This CDR3 has 13 residues. CDR1 is SGHRS, CDR2 YFSETQ, per germline. V lost 0 bases, J lost 3 bases, and 4 bases lay in between.

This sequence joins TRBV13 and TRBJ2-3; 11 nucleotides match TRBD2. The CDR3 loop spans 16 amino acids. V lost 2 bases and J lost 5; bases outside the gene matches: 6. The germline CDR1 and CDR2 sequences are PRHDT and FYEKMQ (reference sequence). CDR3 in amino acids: CASSLRSGRVEDTQYF. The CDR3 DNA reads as TGTGCCAGCAGCTTACGTAGCGGGAGGGTGGAAGATACGCAGTATTTT.

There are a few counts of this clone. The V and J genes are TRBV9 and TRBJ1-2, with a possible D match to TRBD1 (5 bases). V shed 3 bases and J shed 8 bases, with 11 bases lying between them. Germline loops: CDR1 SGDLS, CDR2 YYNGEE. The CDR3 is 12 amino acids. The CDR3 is CASSAGIRGYTF. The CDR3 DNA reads TGTGCCAGCAGCGCAGGGATTCGGGGCTACACCTTC. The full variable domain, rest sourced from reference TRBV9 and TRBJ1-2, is DSGVTQTPKHLITATGQRVTLRCSPRSGDLSVYWYQQSLDQGLQFLIQYYNGEERAKGNILERFSAQQFPDLHSELNLSSLELGDSALYFCASSAGIRGYTFGSGTRLTVV.

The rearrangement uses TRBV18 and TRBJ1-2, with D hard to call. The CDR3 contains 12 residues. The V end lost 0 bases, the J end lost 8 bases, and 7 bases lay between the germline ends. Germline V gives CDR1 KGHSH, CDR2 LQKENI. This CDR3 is CASSPPTEGYTF. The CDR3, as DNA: TGTGCCAGCTCACCACCTACAGAGGGCTACACCTTC.

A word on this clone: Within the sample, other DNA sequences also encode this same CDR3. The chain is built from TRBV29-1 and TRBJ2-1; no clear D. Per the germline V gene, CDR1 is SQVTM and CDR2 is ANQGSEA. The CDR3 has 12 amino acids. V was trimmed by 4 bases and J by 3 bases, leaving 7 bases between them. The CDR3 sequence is CSVVPRYNEQFF. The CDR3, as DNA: TGCAGCGTTGTTCCGCGCTACAATGAGCAGTTCTTC.

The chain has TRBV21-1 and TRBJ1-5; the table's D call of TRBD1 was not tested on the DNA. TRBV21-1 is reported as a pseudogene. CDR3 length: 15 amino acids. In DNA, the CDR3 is TGTGCCACCCCACCAGAGGGACATAGCAATCAGCCCCAGCATTTT. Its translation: CATPPEGHSNQPQHF.

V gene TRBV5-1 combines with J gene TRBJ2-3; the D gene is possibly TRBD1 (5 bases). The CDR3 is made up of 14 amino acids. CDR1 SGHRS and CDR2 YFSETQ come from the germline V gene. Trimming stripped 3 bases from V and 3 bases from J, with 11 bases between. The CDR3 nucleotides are TGCGCCAGCAGCTCCGCACAGGCGACAGATACGCAGTATTTT. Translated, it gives CASSSAQATDTQYF.

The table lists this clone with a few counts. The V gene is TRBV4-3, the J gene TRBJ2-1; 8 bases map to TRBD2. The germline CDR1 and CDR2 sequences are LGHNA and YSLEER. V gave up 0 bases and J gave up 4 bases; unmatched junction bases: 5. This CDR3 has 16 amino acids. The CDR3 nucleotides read TGCGCCAGCAGCCAAGAGTGGTCTAGCGGGTACAATGAGCAGTTCTTC. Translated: CASSQEWSSGYNEQFF.

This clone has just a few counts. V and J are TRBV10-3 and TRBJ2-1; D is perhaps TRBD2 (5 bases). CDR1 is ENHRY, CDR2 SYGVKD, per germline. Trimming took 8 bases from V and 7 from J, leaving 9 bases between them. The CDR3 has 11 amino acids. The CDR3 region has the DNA TGTGCCATCCGCACGGGGAATGAGCAGTTCTTC. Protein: CAIRTGNEQFF.

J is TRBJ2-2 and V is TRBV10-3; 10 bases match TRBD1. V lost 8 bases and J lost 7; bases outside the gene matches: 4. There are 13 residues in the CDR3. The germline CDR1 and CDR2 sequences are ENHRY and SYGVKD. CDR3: CAISWTGGGELFF. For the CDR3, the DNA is TGTGCCATCTCCTGGACAGGGGGCGGGGAGCTGTTTTTT.